Sequencing of this T cell receptor delta chain was carried out in a study of gamma-delta chains in newborns, infants, children. Across the study: Polyclonal expansion of innate γδ T cells after birth follows microbial exposure.

This clone is labeled as medium-sized (0.01 to 0.1%). Other DNA sequences in the sample encode the same CDR3. Losses at the gene ends were 3 bases for V and 0 bases for J; bases not matched to a gene: 2. This CDR3 spans 15 amino acids. Germline loops: CDR1 GEAIGNYY, CDR2 EKD. With CATT, TCRdb re-called clones from the reads. Among approximately 3,000 delta-chain clones listed, roughly 10% were seen once. Input material: blood. V is TRDV2 and J is TRDJ1; 11 nucleotides match TRDD3. The TCR was taken from a child who was a newborn, infant or young child, either healthy, febrile or measles-vaccinated (not recorded which). CDR3 in amino acids: CACDWGIRYTDKLIF. CDR3 nucleotides: TGTGCCTGTGACTGGGGGATACGGTACACCGATAAACTCATCTTT.